Included here is one T cell receptor beta chain sequence, with context. The clone's antigen remains unknown. There are no base qualities to consult, and no much larger clone falls within one base. TCRbeta CDR3 sequencing was performed on sorted unstimulated T cells and on proliferating T cells recovered from mixed lymphocyte reactions. Fresh whole blood from more than 9 HLA-typed healthy donors served as the source for isolating PBMCs. To map where alloreactive clones came from, unstimulated CD4+ regulatory T cells were FACS-sorted. The library was built by means of the immunoSEQ multiplex PCR assay. Approximately 100,000 TCR templates per sample were assayed on the deep sequencing platform. Genomic DNA extracted from sorted T cells was used for TCRbeta CDR3 sequencing. Regarding the original processing steps: The R programming language was used for clonal analysis of TCRbeta CDR3 data. Alloreactive CD4+ and CD8+ clones were identified by comparing unstimulated samples to CFSE-low samples taken after the reaction. Regulatory or non-regulatory origin was assigned to alloreactive CD4+ clones by matching of sequences to sorted unstimulated Treg and non-Treg repertoires. TCRdb's version of the immuneACCESS table is confined to in-frame rearrangements and falls short of the full clone set. An unresolved V gene accounts for under half of the shortfall where checked; the remainder is of unknown origin. The V and J calls and clone size come from that table; D and trimming were worked out from the DNA. This sample lists just under 85,000 clones; 80% to 90% were detected once. The ten largest clones represent about 1.4% of the sample.

This sample was included in a study of siplizumab effects on memory and regulatory T cells (dated by TCRdb to about 2019). Regarding the research as a whole: The effect of the anti-CD2 antibody siplizumab on alloreactive T-cell subsets was examined in allogeneic mixed lymphocyte reactions constructed from human PBMCs. Overall study outcomes, separate from this receptor: Unstimulated naive T cells appeared more diverse than memory T cells, and naive cells seemed to contribute substantially to the alloresponse. Of the alloreactive CD4+ clones that could be mapped, the Treg-derived share averaged roughly 69% with siplizumab compared with approximately 25% in control reactions. For roughly 75-97% of proliferating CD4+ or CD8+ clones, no naive or memory phenotype could be assigned. No functional confirmation was obtained for the suppressive function of proliferating Tregs from siplizumab cultures. Because sequences below about 10^-5 frequency were poorly captured, only a minor fraction of alloreactive clones could be mapped to unstimulated subsets. The cumulative frequency of alloreactive sequences traceable to unstimulated CD4+ memory T cells was significantly reduced by siplizumab.

The germline V gene supplies CDR1 SNHLY and CDR2 FYNNEI. Trimming takes 10 bases off V and 5 bases off J; junction bases not matched to a gene: 17. The CDR3 has 16 amino acids, counting the end cysteine and phenylalanine. The DNA shown is the 48-base CDR3, in frame from base 1. The source material was Tregs sorted from blood. Recombination linked TRBV2 to TRBJ1-1; 9 bases in the middle match TRBD1. This clonotype was obtained from a human donor in good health. In nucleotide form, the sequence is TGTGCCATCGAACTCGCCGCCACAGGGGGCTTTACTGAAGCTTTCTTT. Its amino acids are CAIELAATGGFTEAFF.